This T cell receptor beta chain was documented in a study of shared clonotypes between healthy human individuals. Produced via immunoSEQ multiplex PCR; TCRdb's table is partial and in-frame only. The table has millions of clones, approximately 95% seen once. CDR1 and CDR2 (germline): SGHNT, YYREEE (reference sequence). Trimming left V 2 bases short and J 5 bases short, with 14 bases between. This CDR3 has 14 amino acids. This chain uses TRBV5-4 with TRBJ2-7, with D perhaps TRBD1 (6 bases). The sequence was obtained from a man aged 18 to 30 in good health. Some clones in this sample may be carry-over from other donors' samples. Sequenced material: naive CD4+ T cells from PBMCs. Subset of the sample: CD45RA+ positively selected. CDR3 residues: CASSLPGEVHEQYF. Here the CDR3 DNA reads TGTGCCAGCAGCTTACCAGGGGAAGTCCACGAGCAGTACTTC.